These 9 T cell receptor beta chains were sequenced from one sample in a study of shared clonotypes between healthy human individuals. Sequencing was performed with immunoSEQ multiplex PCR; in TCRdb, only in-frame clones are kept and a portion is missing. The sample consists of 800,000 to 950,000 clones, 90% to 97% of them appearing once. Naive CD8 cells, CD45RO-negative and positively selected for CCR7, excluded terminally differentiated effector memory CD45RA+ cells. The specimen sequenced was naive CD8+ T cells sorted from blood. The receptors come from a man aged 30 to 45 in good health.

This sequence joins TRBV5-1 and TRBJ2-3; D unclear. The CDR3 is 13 residues long. Between the trimmed V and J ends, which lost 4 bases and 5 bases, there was a span of 11 bases. Germline V gene sequence: CDR1 SGHRS, CDR2 YFSETQ. CDR3 in amino acids: CASSPDPVDTQYF. In DNA, the CDR3 is TGCGCCAGCAGCCCAGACCCGGTAGATACGCAGTATTTT.

The V gene is TRBV2, the J gene TRBJ2-7, with D unresolved. In germline, CDR1 is SNHLY, CDR2 FYNNEI. This CDR3 has 16 residues. V gave up 3 bases and J gave up 0 bases, with 15 bases separating them. DNA of the CDR3: TGTGCCAGCAGTGAGGTTGGAGCCCGCAGCTCCTACGAGCAGTACTTC. Translating it yields CASSEVGARSSYEQYF.

The chain combines TRBV5-4 with TRBJ2-7; no firm D call. CDR1 and CDR2 from the germline V gene are SGHNT and YYREEE (reference sequence). This CDR3 region has 13 residues. The V end lost 4 bases, the J end lost 3 bases, and 11 bases lay between the germline ends. This CDR3 is CASSIGRLYEQYF. The CDR3 DNA follows: TGTGCCAGCAGCATCGGACGCCTCTACGAGCAGTACTTC.

J is TRBJ2-1 and V is TRBV10-3, with D possibly being TRBD2 (6 bases). Germline lookup yields CDR1 ENHRY and CDR2 SYGVKD. V lost 8 bases to trimming and J lost 0 bases, with 11 bases between them. CDR3 length equals 14 residues. Here the CDR3 DNA reads TGTGCCATCGGTAGCGGTAGCTCCTACAATGAGCAGTTCTTC. Amino acid sequence: CAIGSGSSYNEQFF.

J is TRBJ2-3 and V is TRBV4-1; no firm D call. Per germline, CDR1 MGHRA and CDR2 YSYEKL. V lost 0 bases to trimming and J lost 0 bases, with 7 bases between them. The CDR3 covers 15 residues. The CDR3 coding sequence is TGCGCCAGCAGCCAAGATGAGAGGAGCACAGATACGCAGTATTTT. Translating it yields CASSQDERSTDTQYF.

V and J are TRBV28 and TRBJ2-2; D may be TRBD2 (5 bases). The CDR3 is 14 amino acids. Germline CDR1 reads MDHEN; CDR2 reads SYDVKM. The V and J ends lost 9 bases and 0 bases respectively, with 11 bases between them. This CDR3 reads CARKGAANTGELFF. The CDR3 DNA follows: TGTGCCAGAAAGGGAGCAGCGAACACCGGGGAGCTGTTTTTT.

J is TRBJ2-7 and V is TRBV6-5; D might be TRBD1 or TRBD2, each matching 6 bases. The CDR3 consists of 16 residues. V lost 0 bases, J lost 1 base, and 13 bases lay in between. CDR1 is MNHEY and CDR2 is SVGAGI in the germline V gene. The CDR3 loop reads CASSYSKGGESYEQYF. In DNA, the CDR3 is TGTGCCAGCAGTTACTCGAAGGGGGGCGAATCCTACGAGCAGTACTTC.

The rearrangement uses TRBV2 and TRBJ2-7; TRBD1 is a possible D gene (5 bases). Germline-derived CDR1 and CDR2 are SNHLY and FYNNEI. The germline V and J ends were trimmed by 3 bases and 0 bases, with 12 bases remaining between them. This CDR3 region has 15 residues. CDR3 sequence: CASSEGGASSYEQYF. Written as DNA, the CDR3 is TGTGCCAGCAGTGAGGGTGGGGCCAGCTCCTACGAGCAGTACTTC.

In the case of this clone: Additional DNA sequences in this sample encode the identical CDR3. The rearrangement uses TRBV5-1 and TRBJ2-5; no firm D call. The germline CDR1 and CDR2 sequences are SGHRS and YFSETQ. This CDR3 comprises 12 residues. Trimming shortened V by 2 bases and J by 2 bases, and 4 bases separated the two germline ends. The CDR3 DNA follows: TGCGCCAGCAGCTTACAACAAGAGACCCAGTACTTC. Protein sequence: CASSLQQETQYF.